This TCR beta chain was identified during a study of T-cell memory formation after mild COVID-19. This clonotype was recorded at least ten times. V lost 4 bases, J lost 0 bases, and 10 bases lay in between. Germline V gene data show CDR1 as LGHNA and CDR2 as YSLEER. The CDR3 runs to 15 residues. TCR alpha and TCR beta cDNA libraries carrying sample barcodes and UMIs were produced by 5'RACE using constant-segment primers. TCRdb recomputed calls from the 5' RACE reads with MiXCR, one row per CDR3 protein. The sample yields just over 300,000 distinct CDR3 sequences, 19% seen once. Sequenced: PBMCs or a T cell subset sorted from them (not recorded which). The origin of this receptor is a man between 18 and 35 years old who had mild COVID-19 (a few samples of this study predate the infection). Cell type and time point are not known. V is TRBV4-3 and J is TRBJ1-5; D remains ambiguous. The CDR3 bases are TGCGCCAGCAGCCTTAGCGCAGTTAGCAATCAGCCCCAGCATTTT. Its protein is CASSLSAVSNQPQHF.